This TCR beta chain comes out of a study of T cell responses to AZD1222 COVID-19 vaccine. Overall study results and limits: Only a handful of AZD1222 recipients, roughly 6 in all, had baseline seropositivity. Increased Spike-specific TCR breadth and depth were observed after two AZD1222 doses. Variant regions that are unmutated are reportedly the target of nearly half of spike-specific TCRs. There were vaccine-associated CD4 TCRs across spike, dominant at 160-218 and 743-854.

TCRdb's copy holds only in-frame clones and misses some; the assay was immunoSEQ multiplex PCR. This repertoire shows fewer than 180,000 clones, about 92% found once; its top ten account for approximately 3.5%. CDR3 length: 15 residues. Germline values: CDR1 SGHTA, CDR2 FQGTGA. The junction had 7 bases not matched to a gene; V was cut back by 1 base and J by 5 bases. A note on this clone: Its antigen is not identified.

The input for sequencing was peripheral blood, taken 28 days after the second AZD1222 dose. This chain links TRBV7-3 with TRBJ2-5, with 7 bases lining up with TRBD2. This clonotype was sampled from an adult who received the AZD1222 COVID-19 vaccine. The CDR3 loop reads CASSLSPLGGETQYF. CDR3 coding DNA: TGTGCCAGCAGCTTAAGCCCTCTGGGGGGGGAGACCCAGTACTTC.